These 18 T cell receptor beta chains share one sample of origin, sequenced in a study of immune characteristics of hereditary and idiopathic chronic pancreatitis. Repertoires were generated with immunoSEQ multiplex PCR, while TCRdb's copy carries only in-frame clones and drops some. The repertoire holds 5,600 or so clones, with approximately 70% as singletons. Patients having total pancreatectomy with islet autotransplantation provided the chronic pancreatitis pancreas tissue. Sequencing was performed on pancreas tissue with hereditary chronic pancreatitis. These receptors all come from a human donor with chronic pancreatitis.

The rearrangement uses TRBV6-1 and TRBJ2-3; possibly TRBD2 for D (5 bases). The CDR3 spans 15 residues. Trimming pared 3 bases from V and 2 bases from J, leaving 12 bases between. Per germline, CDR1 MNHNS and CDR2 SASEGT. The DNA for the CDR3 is TGTGCCAGCAGTGAGTCAGCGGAACCCACAGATACGCAGTATTTT. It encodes CASSESAEPTDTQYF.

The CDR3 is CASSVVSMDWRSGNTEAFF. As DNA, the CDR3 is TGTGCCAGCAGCGTAGTCTCCATGGATTGGCGGTCAGGGAACACTGAAGCTTTCTTT. The chain has TRBV9 and TRBJ1-1; D is ambiguous. Deletions cut 0 bases from V and 1 base from J, with 22 bases between. Germline lookup yields CDR1 SGDLS and CDR2 YYNGEE. The CDR3 loop spans 19 amino acids.

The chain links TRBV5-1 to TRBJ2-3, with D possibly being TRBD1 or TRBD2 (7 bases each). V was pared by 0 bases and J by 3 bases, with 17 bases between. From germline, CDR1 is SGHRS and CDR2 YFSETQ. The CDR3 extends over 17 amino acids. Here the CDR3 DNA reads TGCGCCAGCAGCTTGGTTTTGGCAGGGGGGGATACAGATACGCAGTATTTT. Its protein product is CASSLVLAGGDTDTQYF.

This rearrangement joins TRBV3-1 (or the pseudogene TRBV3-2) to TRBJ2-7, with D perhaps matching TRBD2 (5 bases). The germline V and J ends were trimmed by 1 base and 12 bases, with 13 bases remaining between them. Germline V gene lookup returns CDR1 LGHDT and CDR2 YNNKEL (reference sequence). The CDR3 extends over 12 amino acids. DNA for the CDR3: TGTGCCAGCAGCCAAGGGACTTCTCACAGGTACTTC. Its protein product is CASSQGTSHRYF.

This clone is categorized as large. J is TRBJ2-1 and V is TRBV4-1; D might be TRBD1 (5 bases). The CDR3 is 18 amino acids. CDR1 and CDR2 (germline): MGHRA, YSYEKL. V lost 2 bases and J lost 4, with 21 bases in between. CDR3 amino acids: CASSQSPQGVSFYNEQFF. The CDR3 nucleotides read TGCGCCAGCAGCCAATCCCCCCAGGGTGTCTCGTTTTACAATGAGCAGTTCTTC.

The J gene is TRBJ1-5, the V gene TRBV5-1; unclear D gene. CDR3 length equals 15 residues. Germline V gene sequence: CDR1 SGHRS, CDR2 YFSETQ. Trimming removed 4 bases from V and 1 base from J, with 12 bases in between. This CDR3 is CASSLAPGSNQPQHF. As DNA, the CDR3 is TGCGCCAGCAGCCTGGCCCCGGGAAGCAATCAGCCCCAGCATTTT.

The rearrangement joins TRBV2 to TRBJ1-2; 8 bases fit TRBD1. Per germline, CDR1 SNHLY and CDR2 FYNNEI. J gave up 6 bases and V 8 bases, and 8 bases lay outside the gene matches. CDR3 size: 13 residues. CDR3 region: CASLPDRVDGYTF. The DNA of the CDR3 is TGTGCCAGCCTCCCGGACAGGGTTGATGGCTACACCTTC. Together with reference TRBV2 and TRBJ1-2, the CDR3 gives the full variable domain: EPEVTQTPSHQVTQMGQEVILRCVPISNHLYFYWYRQILGQKVEFLVSFYNNEISEKSEIFDDQFSVERPDGSNFTLKIRSTKLEDSAMYFCASLPDRVDGYTFGSGTRLTVV.

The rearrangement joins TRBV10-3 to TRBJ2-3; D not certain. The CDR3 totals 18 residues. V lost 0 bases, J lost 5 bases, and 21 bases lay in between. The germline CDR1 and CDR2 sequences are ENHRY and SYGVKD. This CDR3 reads CAISESRKGQQHQDTQYF. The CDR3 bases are TGTGCCATCAGTGAGTCGAGGAAGGGTCAGCAGCACCAAGATACGCAGTATTTT.

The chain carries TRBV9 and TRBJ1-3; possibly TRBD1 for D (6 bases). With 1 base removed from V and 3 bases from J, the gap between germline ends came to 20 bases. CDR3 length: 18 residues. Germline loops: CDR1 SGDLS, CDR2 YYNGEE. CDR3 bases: TGTGCCAGCAGCGTAATGATGACCACAGGGTCTCGTGGAAACACCATATATTTT. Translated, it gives CASSVMMTTGSRGNTIYF. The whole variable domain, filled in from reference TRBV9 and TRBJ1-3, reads DSGVTQTPKHLITATGQRVTLRCSPRSGDLSVYWYQQSLDQGLQFLIQYYNGEERAKGNILERFSAQQFPDLHSELNLSSLELGDSALYFCASSVMMTTGSRGNTIYFGEGSWLTVV.

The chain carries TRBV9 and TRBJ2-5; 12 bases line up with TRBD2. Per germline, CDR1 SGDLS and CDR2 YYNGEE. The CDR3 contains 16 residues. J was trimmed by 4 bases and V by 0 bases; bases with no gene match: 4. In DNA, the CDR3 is TGTGCCAGCAGCGTAGGCGCTAGCGGGGGGGCAGAGACCCAGTACTTC. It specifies CASSVGASGGAETQYF.

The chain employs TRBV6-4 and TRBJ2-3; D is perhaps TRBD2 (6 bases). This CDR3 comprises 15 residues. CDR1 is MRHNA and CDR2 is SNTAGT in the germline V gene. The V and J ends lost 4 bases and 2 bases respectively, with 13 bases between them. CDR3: CASSVAAGHTDTQYF. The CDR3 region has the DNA TGTGCCAGCAGTGTTGCGGCGGGGCACACAGATACGCAGTATTTT.

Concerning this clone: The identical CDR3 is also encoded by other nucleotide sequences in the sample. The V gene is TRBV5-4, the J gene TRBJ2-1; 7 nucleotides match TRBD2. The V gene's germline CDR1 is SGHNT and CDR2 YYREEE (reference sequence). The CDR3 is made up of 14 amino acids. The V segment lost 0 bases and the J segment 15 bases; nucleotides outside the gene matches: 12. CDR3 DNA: TGTGCCAGCAGCTTGGAAGCGGGGCTCGCCAGATCGTTCTTC. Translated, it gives CASSLEAGLARSFF. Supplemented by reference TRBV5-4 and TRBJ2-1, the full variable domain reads ETGVTQSPTHLIKTRGQQVTLRCSSQSGHNTVSWYQQALGQGPQFIFQYYREEENGRGNFPPRFSGLQFPNYSSELNVNALELDDSALYLCASSLEAGLARSFFGPGTRLTVL.

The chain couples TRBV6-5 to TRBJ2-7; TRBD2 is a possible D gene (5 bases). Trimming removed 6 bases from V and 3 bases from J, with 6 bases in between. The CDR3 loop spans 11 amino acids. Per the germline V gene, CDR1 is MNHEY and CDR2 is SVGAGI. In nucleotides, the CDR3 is TGTGCCAGCAGCCGGGGCTACGAGCAGTACGTC. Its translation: CASSRGYEQYV.

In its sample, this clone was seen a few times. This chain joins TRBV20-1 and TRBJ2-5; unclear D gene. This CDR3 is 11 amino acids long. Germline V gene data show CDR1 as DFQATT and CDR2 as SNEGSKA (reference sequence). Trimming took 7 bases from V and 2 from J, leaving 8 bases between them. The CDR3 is CSGEIQETQYF. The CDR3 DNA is TGCAGTGGGGAAATTCAAGAGACCCAGTACTTC.

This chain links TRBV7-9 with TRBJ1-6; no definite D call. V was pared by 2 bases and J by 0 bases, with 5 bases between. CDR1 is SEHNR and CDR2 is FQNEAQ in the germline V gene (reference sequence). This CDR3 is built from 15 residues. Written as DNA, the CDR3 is TGTGCCAGCAGCTTACTGGGCTCCTATAATTCACCCCTCCACTTT. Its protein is CASSLLGSYNSPLHF.

CDR3 coding DNA: TGTGCCAGCAGCCCACTAGCGGCTTACAATGAGCAGTTCTTC. Translated, it gives CASSPLAAYNEQFF. The chain uses TRBV3-1 (or the pseudogene TRBV3-2) and TRBJ2-1; 8 positions match TRBD2. The J segment lost 4 bases and the V segment lost 4 bases, leaving 3 bases of the junction unmatched. This CDR3 comprises 14 residues. The germline V gene encodes CDR1 LGHDT and CDR2 YNNKEL (reference sequence).

The CDR3 DNA is TGCGCCAGCATGGAGGGGTCTCTCAATGAGCAGTTCTTC. Encoded protein: CASMEGSLNEQFF. The rearrangement links TRBV5-1 to TRBJ2-1, with a weak D call TRBD2 (6 bases). Trimming cost V 6 bases and J 6 bases, with 13 bases left between them. This CDR3 region has 13 residues. Germline CDR1 and CDR2: SGHRS and YFSETQ. Using reference TRBV5-1 and TRBJ2-1 for the parts outside the CDR3, the full variable domain is KAGVTQTPRYLIKTRGQQVTLSCSPISGHRSVSWYQQTPGQGLQFLFEYFSETQRNKGNFPGRFSGRQFSNSRSEMNVSTLELGDSALYLCASMEGSLNEQFFGPGTRLTVL.

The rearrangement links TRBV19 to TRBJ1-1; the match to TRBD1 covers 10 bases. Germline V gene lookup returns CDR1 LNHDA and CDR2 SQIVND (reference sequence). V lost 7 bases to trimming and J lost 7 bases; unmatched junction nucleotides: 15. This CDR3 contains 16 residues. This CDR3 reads CASTPYTRQGAFEAFF. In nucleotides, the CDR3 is TGTGCCAGTACCCCGTACACCCGACAGGGGGCATTTGAAGCTTTCTTT.